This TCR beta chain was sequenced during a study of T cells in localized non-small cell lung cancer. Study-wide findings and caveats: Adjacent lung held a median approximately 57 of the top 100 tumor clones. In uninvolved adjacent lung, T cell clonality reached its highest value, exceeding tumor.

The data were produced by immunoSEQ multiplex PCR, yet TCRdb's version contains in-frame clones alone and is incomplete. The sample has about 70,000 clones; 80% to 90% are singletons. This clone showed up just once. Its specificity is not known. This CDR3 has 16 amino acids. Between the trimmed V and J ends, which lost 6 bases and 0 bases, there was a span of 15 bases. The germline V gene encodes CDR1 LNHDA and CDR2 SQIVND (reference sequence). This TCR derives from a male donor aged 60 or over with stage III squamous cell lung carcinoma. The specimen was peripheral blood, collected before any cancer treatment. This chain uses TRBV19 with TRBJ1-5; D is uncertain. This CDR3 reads CASSPIRVLSNQPQHF. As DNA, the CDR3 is TGTGCCAGTAGCCCGATAAGGGTACTTAGCAATCAGCCCCAGCATTTT.